The rows below give T cell receptor beta chains drawn from one sample of a study of CD8 T cells in Susac syndrome. TCRdb re-called the immunoSEQ multiplex PCR reads through MiXCR, storing one row per CDR3 protein. Among 100,000 to 150,000 distinct CDR3 sequences listed, 90% to 95% were seen once. Sample: CD8+ T cells from PBMCs. Every receptor here comes from a human donor with Susac syndrome. The CDR3 runs from the conserved cysteine through the conserved F or W. D genes are given only for firm matches. Part of the rows lack a size; the others show once, few, many or a class for expanded clones.

j_call,d_call,v_call,clone_size,cdr3_nt,cdr3_aa
TRBJ1-4,TRBD1,TRBV7-9,NA,TGTGCCAGCAGTCATAACCGGGACAGCCTTGTTGAAAAACTGTTTTTT,CASSHNRDSLVEKLFF
TRBJ2-3,NA,TRBV30,NA,TGTGCCTGGAGTGGCGTTACTACCCGGAGCACAGATACGCAGTATTTT,CAWSGVTTRSTDTQYF
TRBJ2-4,NA,TRBV3-1,once,TGTGCCAGCAGCCAAGTTTCGGACAAAAACATTCAGTACTTC,CASSQVSDKNIQYF
TRBJ1-1,TRBD1,TRBV28,NA,TGTGCCAGCAGTTTCCCGGGACAGGAGATGAACACTGAAGCTTTCTTT,CASSFPGQEMNTEAFF
TRBJ1-4,NA,TRBV25-1,NA,TGTGCCAGCAGTGACGACGGGCCTCTCCGGGGTAATGAAAAACTGTTTTTT,CASSDDGPLRGNEKLFF
TRBJ2-3,NA,TRBV7-3,NA,TGTGCCAGCAGCCCCCGGTCGAGACTAGAATATGCAGATACGCAGTATTTT,CASSPRSRLEYADTQYF
TRBJ2-7,NA,TRBV12-3/TRBV12-4,NA,TGTGCCAGCAGAGCGGACAGCCTCGGGCAGTACTTC,CASRADSLGQYF
TRBJ1-1,TRBD1,TRBV25-1,NA,TGTGCCAGCACCAGACAGGGCTTGAACACTGAAGCTTTCTTT,CASTRQGLNTEAFF
TRBJ1-1,NA,TRBV7-9,once,TGTGCCAGCGGACCAGAAAACTCGAACACTGAAGCTTTCTTT,CASGPENSNTEAFF
TRBJ2-1,NA,TRBV4-3,once,TGCGCCAGCAGCCGATCCGGGACGTCGTACGATGAGCAGTTCTTC,CASSRSGTSYDEQFF
TRBJ1-2,TRBD1,TRBV2,NA,TGTGCCAGCAGGAGACCTCCGGGACAGGGGTTATTTAGCTATGGCTACACCTTC,CASRRPPGQGLFSYGYTF
TRBJ2-7,NA,TRBV20-1,NA,TGCAGTGCTAGAGATCGTAGACCCGGGAAGGGTTACGAGCAGTACTTC,CSARDRRPGKGYEQYF
TRBJ2-2,NA,TRBV6-4,NA,TGTGCCAGCAGTGACTCAGATGGGTCTAACGGGGAGCTGTTTTTT,CASSDSDGSNGELFF
TRBJ1-2,NA,TRBV11-2,NA,TGTGCCAGCAGCCTAGGGGGACCCTCGTCCTACACCTTC,CASSLGGPSSYTF
TRBJ2-7,NA,TRBV12-3/TRBV12-4,once,TGTGCCAGCACCATAGCTTTAGGTAACGAGCAGTACTTC,CASTIALGNEQYF
TRBJ2-7,NA,TRBV7-9,NA,TGTGCCAGCAGCTCCCTCCTCAACCTTTACTCCTACGAGCAGTACTTC,CASSSLLNLYSYEQYF
TRBJ2-5,TRBD2,TRBV13,NA,TGTGCCAGCAGCTCGCGTAGACTAGCGGAGACCCAGTACTTC,CASSSRRLAETQYF
TRBJ2-1,TRBD1,TRBV5-6,once,TGTGCCAGCAGCTCGGAGGGACAGGGGGATGAGCAGTTCTTC,CASSSEGQGDEQFF
TRBJ2-5,NA,TRBV6-1,few,TGTGCCAGCAGCGGGCCGACAGGCCAAGAGACCCAGTACTTC,CASSGPTGQETQYF
TRBJ2-3,NA,TRBV12-3/TRBV12-4,NA,TGTGCCAGCAGTTTACCAGGGGGCACAGATACGCAGTATTTT,CASSLPGGTDTQYF
TRBJ2-7,NA,TRBV23-1,NA,TGCGCCAGCAGGGCTGACTACGAGCAGTACTTC,CASRADYEQYF
TRBJ2-7,NA,TRBV20-1,NA,TGCAGTGCTAGAAGCCTCGGCCGCGTCGGACGCCAGCCTTACTACGAGCAGTACTTC,CSARSLGRVGRQPYYEQYF
TRBJ2-3,NA,TRBV6-4,NA,TGTGCCAGCAGTGAGGCCCCGTCTAGCACAGATACGCAGTATTTT,CASSEAPSSTDTQYF
TRBJ2-7,TRBD2,TRBV6-1,NA,TGTGCCAGCATTGACCTGGCGGGAGGGCGCGACGAGCAGTACTTC,CASIDLAGGRDEQYF
TRBJ2-7,NA,TRBV15,NA,TGTGCCACCAGCACCGAACGGAACTCCTACGAGCAGTACTTC,CATSTERNSYEQYF
TRBJ1-5,NA,TRBV30,NA,TGTGCCTGGAGTGTGGGAAGGTCTCAGCCCCAGCATTTT,CAWSVGRSQPQHF
TRBJ2-3,NA,TRBV5-1,once,TGCGCCAGCAGCCCGGGCCCAGCCAGCACAGATACGCAGTATTTT,CASSPGPASTDTQYF
TRBJ2-1,TRBD1,TRBV20-1,NA,TGCAGTGCTAGAGATCGCTGGACAGGGGAATTAAATGAGCAGTTCTTC,CSARDRWTGELNEQFF
TRBJ1-5,TRBD1,TRBV20-1,NA,TGCAGTGCTCGACAGGGAAGGCTCAATCAGCCCCAGCATTTT,CSARQGRLNQPQHF
TRBJ2-2,NA,TRBV6-5,NA,TGTGCCAGCAGTTACGCGGGACTGCTGAACACCGGGGAGCTGTTTTTT,CASSYAGLLNTGELFF
TRBJ2-3,NA,TRBV20-1,NA,TGCAGTGCTACCGGGGATAGCGGTTGCACAGATACGCAGTATTTT,CSATGDSGCTDTQYF
TRBJ1-5,TRBD1,TRBV19,once,TGTGCCAGTAGTATAAAGAGGAGGGACAGTCCTCCGATCCGGGGCAATCAGCCCCAGCATTTT,CASSIKRRDSPPIRGNQPQHF
TRBJ2-7,NA,TRBV9,NA,TGTGCCAGCAGCGTAGAGGCAGTCTCCTACGAGCAGTACTTC,CASSVEAVSYEQYF